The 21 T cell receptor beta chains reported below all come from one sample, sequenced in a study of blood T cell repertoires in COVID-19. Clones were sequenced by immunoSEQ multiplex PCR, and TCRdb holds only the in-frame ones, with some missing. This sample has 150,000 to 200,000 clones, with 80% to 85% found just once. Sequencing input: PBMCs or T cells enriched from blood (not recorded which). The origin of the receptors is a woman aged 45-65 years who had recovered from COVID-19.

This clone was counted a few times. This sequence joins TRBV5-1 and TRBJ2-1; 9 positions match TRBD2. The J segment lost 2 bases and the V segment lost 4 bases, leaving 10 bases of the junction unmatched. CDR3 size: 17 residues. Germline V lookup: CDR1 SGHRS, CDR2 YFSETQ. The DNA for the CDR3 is TGCGCCAGCAGCCCCCAGTGGGTAGCGGGGGCCTACAATGAGCAGTTCTTC. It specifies CASSPQWVAGAYNEQFF.

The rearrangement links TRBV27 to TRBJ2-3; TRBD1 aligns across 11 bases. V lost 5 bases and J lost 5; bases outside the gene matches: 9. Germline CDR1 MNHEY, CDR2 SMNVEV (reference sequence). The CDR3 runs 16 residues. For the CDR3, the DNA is TGTGCCAGCAGTACACCCCGGGACAGGGGGGGAGATACGCAGTATTTT. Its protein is CASSTPRDRGGDTQYF.

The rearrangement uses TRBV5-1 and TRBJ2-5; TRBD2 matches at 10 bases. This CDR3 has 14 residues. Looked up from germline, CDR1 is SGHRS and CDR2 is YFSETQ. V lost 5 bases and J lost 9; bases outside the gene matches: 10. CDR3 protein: CASSTSGVVDPQYF. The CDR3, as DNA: TGCGCCAGCAGTACTAGCGGGGTGGTGGATCCCCAGTACTTC.

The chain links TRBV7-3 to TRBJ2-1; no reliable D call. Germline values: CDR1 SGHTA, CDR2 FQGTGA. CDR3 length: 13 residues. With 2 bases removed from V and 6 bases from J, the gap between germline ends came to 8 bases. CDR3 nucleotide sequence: TGTGCCAGCAGCTTACAAGCGCCCAATGAGCAGTTCTTC. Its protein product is CASSLQAPNEQFF.

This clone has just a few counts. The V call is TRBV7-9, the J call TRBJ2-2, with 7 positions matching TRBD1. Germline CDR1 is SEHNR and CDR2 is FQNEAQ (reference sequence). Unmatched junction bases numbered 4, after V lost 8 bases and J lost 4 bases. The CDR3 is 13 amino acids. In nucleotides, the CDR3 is TGTGCCAGCGAGGGGGCCACCACCGGGGAGCTGTTTTTT. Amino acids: CASEGATTGELFF. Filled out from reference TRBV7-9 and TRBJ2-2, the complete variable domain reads DTGVSQNPRHKITKRGQNVTFRCDPISEHNRLYWYRQTLGQGPEFLTYFQNEAQLEKSRLLSDRFSAERPKGSFSTLEIQRTEQGDSAMYLCASEGATTGELFFGEGSRLTVL.

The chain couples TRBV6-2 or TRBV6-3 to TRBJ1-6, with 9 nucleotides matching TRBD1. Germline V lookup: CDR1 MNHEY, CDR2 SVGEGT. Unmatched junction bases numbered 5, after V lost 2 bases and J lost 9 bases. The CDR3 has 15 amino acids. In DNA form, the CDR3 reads TGTGCCAGCAGTTACGGGACAGGGTTATCTTCACCCCTCCACTTT. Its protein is CASSYGTGLSSPLHF.

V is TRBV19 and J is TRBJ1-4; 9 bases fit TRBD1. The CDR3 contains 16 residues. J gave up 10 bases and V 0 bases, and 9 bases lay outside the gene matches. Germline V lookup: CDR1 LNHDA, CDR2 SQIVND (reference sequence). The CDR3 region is CASSIERPGQGTKLFF. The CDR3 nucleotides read TGTGCCAGTAGTATAGAGAGACCGGGACAGGGAACAAAACTGTTTTTT.

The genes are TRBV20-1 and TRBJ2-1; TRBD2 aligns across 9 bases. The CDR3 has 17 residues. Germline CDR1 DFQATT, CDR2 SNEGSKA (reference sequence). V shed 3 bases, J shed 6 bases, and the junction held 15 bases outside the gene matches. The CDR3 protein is CSASSGSDTILRNEQFF. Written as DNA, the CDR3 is TGCAGTGCTAGTAGCGGGAGCGATACCATCTTACGCAATGAGCAGTTCTTC.

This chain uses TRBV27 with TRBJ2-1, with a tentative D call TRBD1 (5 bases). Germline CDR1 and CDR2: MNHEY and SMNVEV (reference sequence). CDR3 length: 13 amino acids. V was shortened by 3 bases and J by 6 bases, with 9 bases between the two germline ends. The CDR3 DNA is TGTGCCAGCAGTTTCGGACACATCAATGAGCAGTTCTTC. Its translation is CASSFGHINEQFF.

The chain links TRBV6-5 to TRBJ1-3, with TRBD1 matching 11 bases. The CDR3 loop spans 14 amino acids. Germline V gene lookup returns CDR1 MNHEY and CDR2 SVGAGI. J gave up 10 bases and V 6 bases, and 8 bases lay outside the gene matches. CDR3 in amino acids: CASSNWGQGDTIYF. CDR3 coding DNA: TGTGCCAGCAGCAACTGGGGACAGGGGGATACCATATATTTT.

The CDR3 DNA follows: TGTGCCAGCGCGGGACAGGGGGGTCGGGCGGATACGCAGTATTTT. It specifies CASAGQGGRADTQYF. The rearrangement links TRBV28 to TRBJ2-3, with TRBD1 identical over 11 bases. The J segment lost 6 bases and the V segment lost 8 bases, leaving 10 bases of the junction unmatched. Germline-derived CDR1 and CDR2 are MDHEN and SYDVKM. This CDR3 region has 15 residues.

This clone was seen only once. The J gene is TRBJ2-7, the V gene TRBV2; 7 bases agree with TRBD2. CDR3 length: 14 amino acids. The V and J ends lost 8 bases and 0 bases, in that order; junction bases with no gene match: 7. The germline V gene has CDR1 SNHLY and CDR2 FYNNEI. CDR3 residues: CASSGRGFSYEQYF. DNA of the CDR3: TGTGCCAGCTCCGGGCGGGGGTTCTCCTACGAGCAGTACTTC.

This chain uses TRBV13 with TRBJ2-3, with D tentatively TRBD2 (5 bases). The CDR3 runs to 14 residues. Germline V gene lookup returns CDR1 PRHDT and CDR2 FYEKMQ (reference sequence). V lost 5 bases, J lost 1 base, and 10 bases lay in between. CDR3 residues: CASSDGLRTDTQYF. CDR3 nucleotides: TGTGCCAGCAGCGACGGACTTCGCACAGATACGCAGTATTTT.

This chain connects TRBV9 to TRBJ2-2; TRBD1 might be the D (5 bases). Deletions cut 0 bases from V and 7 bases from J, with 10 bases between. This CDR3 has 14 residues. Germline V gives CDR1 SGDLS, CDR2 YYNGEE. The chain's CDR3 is CASSVARVGGELFF. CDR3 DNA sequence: TGTGCCAGCAGCGTAGCCAGGGTTGGCGGGGAGCTGTTTTTT.

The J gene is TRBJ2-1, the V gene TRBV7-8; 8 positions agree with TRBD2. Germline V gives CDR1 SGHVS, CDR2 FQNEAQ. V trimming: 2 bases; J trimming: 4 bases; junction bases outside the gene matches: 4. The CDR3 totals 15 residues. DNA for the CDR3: TGTGCCAGCAGCTTAAGCGGGAGCCAGTACAATGAGCAGTTCTTC. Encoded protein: CASSLSGSQYNEQFF.

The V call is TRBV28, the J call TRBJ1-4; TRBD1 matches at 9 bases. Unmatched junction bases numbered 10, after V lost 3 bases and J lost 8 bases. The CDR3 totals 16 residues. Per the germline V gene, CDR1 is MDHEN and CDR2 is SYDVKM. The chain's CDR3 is CASSLTPGQGLEKLFF. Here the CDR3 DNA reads TGTGCCAGCAGTTTGACCCCGGGACAGGGACTGGAAAAACTGTTTTTT.

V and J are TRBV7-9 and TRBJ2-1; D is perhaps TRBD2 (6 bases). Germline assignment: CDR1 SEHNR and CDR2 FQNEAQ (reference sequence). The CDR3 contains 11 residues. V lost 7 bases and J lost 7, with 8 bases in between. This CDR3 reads CASTRGNEQFF. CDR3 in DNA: TGTGCCAGCACGCGGGGAAATGAGCAGTTCTTC.

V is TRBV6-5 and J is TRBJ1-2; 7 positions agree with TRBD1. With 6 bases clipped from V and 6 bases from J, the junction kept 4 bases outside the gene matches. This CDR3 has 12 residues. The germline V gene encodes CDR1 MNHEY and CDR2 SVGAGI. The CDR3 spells CASRGTADGYTF. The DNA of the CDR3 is TGTGCCAGCAGGGGGACAGCCGATGGCTACACCTTC.

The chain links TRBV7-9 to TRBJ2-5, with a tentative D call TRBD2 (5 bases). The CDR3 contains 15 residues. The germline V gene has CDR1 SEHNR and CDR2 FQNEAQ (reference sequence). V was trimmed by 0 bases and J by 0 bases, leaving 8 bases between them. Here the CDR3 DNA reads TGTGCCAGCAGCTTAGCACGGGAATACCAAGAGACCCAGTACTTC. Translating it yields CASSLAREYQETQYF.

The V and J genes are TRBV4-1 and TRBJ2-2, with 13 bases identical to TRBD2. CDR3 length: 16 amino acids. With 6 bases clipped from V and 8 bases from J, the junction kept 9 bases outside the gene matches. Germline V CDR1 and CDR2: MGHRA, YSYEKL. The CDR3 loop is CASRLTSGRAGGELFF. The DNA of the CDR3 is TGCGCCAGCAGACTTACTAGCGGGAGGGCCGGAGGGGAGCTGTTTTTT.

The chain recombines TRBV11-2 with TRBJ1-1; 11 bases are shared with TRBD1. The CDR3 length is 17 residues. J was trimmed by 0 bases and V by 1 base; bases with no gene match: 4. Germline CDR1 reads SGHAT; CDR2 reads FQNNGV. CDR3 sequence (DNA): TGTGCCAGCAGCTTAGGGACAGGGGGCTTCATGAACACTGAAGCTTTCTTT. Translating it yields CASSLGTGGFMNTEAFF.